This entry features one T cell receptor beta chain sequence. What it binds is unknown. This record belongs to a study of shared clonotypes between healthy human individuals. As for the study in general: Two women and a few men aged 18 to 49 served as donors. Each donor contributed plates that comprised three CD4 naive, three CD4 memory, two CD8 naive and one CD8 memory.

Deletions cut 0 bases from V and 7 bases from J, with 12 bases between. This CDR3 is 14 amino acids long. CDR1 and CDR2 (germline): LGHNA, YSLEER. Notes on the study in general: Generation probability values for non-shared clonotypes were lower than those for clonotypes shared by all four donors.

Per sorted-subset replicate PCR, input was roughly 200 ng DNA, representing around 29,000 T cell genomes. The assay was immunoSEQ multiplex PCR, and TCRdb's table has in-frame clones only and misses some. The sample yields about 2 million clones, 90% to 95% seen once. The V gene is TRBV4-3, the J gene TRBJ1-2; no clear D gene. The sequencing sample was made of naive CD4+ T cells sorted from blood. The subset is: CD45RA+ positively selected. The TCR comes from a man aged 18 to 30 in good health. For the CDR3, the DNA is TGCGCCAGCAGCCAAGATTGGCCAGAGCGTGGCTACACCTTC. This translates into CASSQDWPERGYTF.